The present T cell receptor beta chain was sequenced within a study of blood T cell repertoires in COVID-19. Germline V gives CDR1 LNHDA, CDR2 SQIVND (reference sequence). This CDR3 comprises 13 residues. V gave up 5 bases and J gave up 5 bases; unmatched junction bases: 4. The table came from immunoSEQ multiplex PCR; TCRdb's copy has only in-frame clones and leaves some out. The sample lists approximately 150,000 clones, around nine tenths occurring once. The source material was peripheral blood. This sequence joins TRBV19 and TRBJ1-2; TRBD1 matches at 8 bases. This TCR came from a man aged 65 to 85 with active COVID-19. The CDR3 spells CASSPGQGYGYTF. DNA of the CDR3: TGTGCCAGTAGTCCCGGACAGGGTTATGGCTACACCTTC.